This is a list of T cell receptor beta chains from one sample in a study of blood T cells in healthy people across ages. TCRdb re-analysed the 5' RACE reads in MiXCR, keeping a single row per CDR3 protein. Among fewer than 800,000 distinct CDR3 sequences listed, roughly 32% were seen once. What was sequenced was blood. All receptors come from a woman older than 75 in good health. CDR3s include the opening cysteine and the closing phenylalanine or tryptophan. Fields, in order: D gene, V gene, J gene, clone size, CDR3 protein, CDR3 DNA. The D gene is left open where the match is weak. Clone sizes are given selectively: once, few, many, or a class where the clone is expanded.

.	TRBV28	TRBJ1-6	few	CASTTSRIPLHF	TGTGCCAGCACCACCTCAAGGATACCCCTCCACTTT
.	TRBV6-6	TRBJ1-4	few	CASRRAPGTNEKLFF	TGTGCCAGCAGAAGGGCCCCGGGAACTAATGAAAAACTGTTTTTT
.	TRBV28	TRBJ2-4	many	CASSFMGLAKNIQYF	TGTGCCAGCAGTTTTATGGGGTTAGCCAAAAACATTCAGTACTTC
TRBD1	TRBV5-1	TRBJ2-3	many	CASSRTGGEIDTQYF	TGCGCCAGCAGCAGGACAGGGGGCGAAATAGATACGCAGTATTTT
.	TRBV7-9	TRBJ1-1	many	CASSQNPDRSLEAFF	TGTGCCAGCAGCCAAAATCCTGACAGGTCCCTTGAAGCTTTCTTT
.	TRBV5-1	TRBJ2-1	.	CAGRLDWRSSYNEQFF	TGCGCCGGCAGGCTGGACTGGAGGAGCTCCTACAATGAGCAGTTCTTC
.	TRBV9	TRBJ2-7	few	CASSVAGHYNEQYF	TGTGCCAGCAGCGTCGCGGGACACTACAATGAGCAGTACTTC
.	TRBV12-3/TRBV12-4	TRBJ2-3	many	CASSLRAGLSTDTQYF	TGTGCCAGCAGTTTAAGGGCAGGCCTCAGCACAGATACGCAGTATTTT
TRBD1	TRBV2	TRBJ1-3	.	CASSETGGFSGNTIYF	TGTGCCAGCAGTGAAACAGGGGGATTCTCTGGAAACACCATATATTTT
.	TRBV27	TRBJ2-4	.	CASSLSAPLTRNVQYF	TGTGCCAGCAGTTTATCGGCCCCCCTTACTAGAAACGTTCAGTACTTC
.	TRBV20-1	TRBJ1-2	many	CSASGDVRGYTF	TGCAGTGCTAGTGGGGACGTTCGAGGCTACACCTTC
.	TRBV2	TRBJ1-5	.	CASRGYTGNQPQHF	TGTGCCAGCAGGGGATATACAGGGAATCAGCCCCAGCATTTT
.	TRBV7-8	TRBJ1-1	few	CASSFRRPVGNTEAFF	TGTGCCAGCAGCTTTCGCCGGCCGGTAGGGAACACTGAAGCTTTCTTT
TRBD1	TRBV30	TRBJ1-6	.	CAWSFEGARSPLHF	TGTGCCTGGAGTTTCGAGGGGGCTCGCTCACCCCTCCACTTT
.	TRBV25-1	TRBJ2-3	many	CASSDRGTSTDTQYF	TGTGCCAGCAGTGATCGGGGCACGAGCACAGATACGCAGTATTTT
.	TRBV4-3	TRBJ2-1	.	CASSQAALHEQFF	TGCGCCAGCAGCCAGGCAGCGCTGCATGAGCAGTTCTTC
.	TRBV7-3	TRBJ2-2	.	CASSPTTGELFF	TGTGCCAGCAGCCCCACCACCGGGGAGCTGTTTTTT
.	TRBV15	TRBJ1-5	.	CATSRDITTSDSNQPQHF	TGTGCCACCAGCAGAGATATTACAACTTCTGATAGCAATCAGCCCCAGCATTTT
.	TRBV11-1	TRBJ2-7	many	CASSFVQPTYEQYF	TGTGCCAGCAGCTTCGTCCAGCCAACCTACGAGCAGTACTTC
.	TRBV6-4	TRBJ2-7	.	CASSDSRGGEQYF	TGTGCCAGCAGTGACTCAAGGGGGGGTGAGCAGTACTTC
TRBD1	TRBV6-5	TRBJ2-5	.	CASSYSGQGTSLQETQYF	TGTGCCAGCAGTTACTCTGGACAGGGGACTTCCCTCCAAGAGACCCAGTACTTC
.	TRBV7-8	TRBJ2-1	many	CASSLGTTINNEQFF	TGTGCCAGCAGCTTAGGGACCACCATAAACAATGAGCAGTTCTTC
.	TRBV6-2/TRBV6-3	TRBJ2-1	many	CASRPDSGFSSYNEQFF	TGTGCCAGCAGACCGGACTCGGGCTTTTCCTCCTACAATGAGCAGTTCTTC